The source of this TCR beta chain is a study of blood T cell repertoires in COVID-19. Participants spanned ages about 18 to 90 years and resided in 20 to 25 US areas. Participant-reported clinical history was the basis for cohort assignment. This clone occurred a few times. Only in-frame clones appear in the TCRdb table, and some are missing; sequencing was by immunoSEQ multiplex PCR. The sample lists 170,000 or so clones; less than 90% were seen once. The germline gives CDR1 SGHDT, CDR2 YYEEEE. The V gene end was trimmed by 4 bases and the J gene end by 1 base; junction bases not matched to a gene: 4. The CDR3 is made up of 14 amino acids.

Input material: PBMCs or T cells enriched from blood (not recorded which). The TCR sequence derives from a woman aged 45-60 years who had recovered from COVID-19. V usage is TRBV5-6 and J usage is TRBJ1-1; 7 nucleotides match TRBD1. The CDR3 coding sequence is TGTGCCAGCAGCCGGACAGGACCGAACACTGAAGCTTTCTTT. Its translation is CASSRTGPNTEAFF.